The 20 T cell receptor beta chains reported below all come from one sample, sequenced in a study of T cell responses to AZD1222 COVID-19 vaccine. Using immunoSEQ multiplex PCR, the repertoire was profiled, and TCRdb retains in-frame clones only, with some absent. Of 120,000 to 150,000 clones detected, about 89% appear once; the ten largest clones hold 4.5% to 6%. Sample: peripheral blood, taken on day 0 of AZD1222 vaccination. These receptors originate from an adult in good health.

V and J are TRBV27 and TRBJ2-1; the D gene is possibly TRBD2 (6 bases). Germline assignment: CDR1 MNHEY and CDR2 SMNVEV (reference sequence). CDR3 length: 14 residues. The V end lost 5 bases, the J end lost 2 bases, and 10 bases lay between the germline ends. In DNA, the CDR3 is TGTGCCAGCAGTAGCGGGTACCCCTACAATGAGCAGTTCTTC. Translated: CASSSGYPYNEQFF.

J is TRBJ1-4 and V is TRBV5-1; 10 bases fit TRBD1. V trimming: 5 bases; J trimming: 8 bases; junction bases outside the gene matches: 6. The CDR3 is 14 residues long. Germline lookup yields CDR1 SGHRS and CDR2 YFSETQ. For the CDR3, the DNA is TGCGCCAGCAGTGAGGGACAGGGGTACGAAAAACTGTTTTTT. Translation gives CASSEGQGYEKLFF.

The V and J genes are TRBV20-1 and TRBJ1-6; D unclear. CDR3 length: 13 amino acids. Germline-derived CDR1 and CDR2 are DFQATT and SNEGSKA (reference sequence). Trimming stripped 3 bases from V and 6 bases from J, with 9 bases between. In DNA, the CDR3 is TGCAGTGCTAGTTTCCTGTCTAATTCACCCCTCCACTTT. Its translation is CSASFLSNSPLHF.

The chain carries TRBV19 and TRBJ1-2; unclear D gene. The CDR3 spans 12 residues. The germline V and J ends were trimmed by 7 bases and 3 bases, with 9 bases remaining between them. Germline V gene lookup returns CDR1 LNHDA and CDR2 SQIVND (reference sequence). The CDR3 protein is CASTRDYYGYTF. The DNA for the CDR3 is TGTGCCAGTACTAGGGATTACTATGGCTACACCTTC.

The rearrangement uses TRBV6-5 and TRBJ1-1, with D perhaps matching TRBD1 (5 bases). The CDR3 sequence is 14 residues long. Germline assignment: CDR1 MNHEY and CDR2 SVGAGI. V was cut by 4 bases and J by 1 base, with 10 bases left in between. CDR3 protein: CASSFWGWNTEAFF. CDR3 coding DNA: TGTGCCAGCAGTTTTTGGGGCTGGAACACTGAAGCTTTCTTT.

The rearrangement joins TRBV19 to TRBJ1-5; possibly TRBD1 for D (6 bases). CDR3 size: 14 residues. Germline CDR1 LNHDA, CDR2 SQIVND (reference sequence). V lost 7 bases and J 5 bases, leaving 15 bases between the germline ends. The CDR3 region is CASNPPGAYQPQHF. CDR3 DNA: TGTGCCAGTAACCCCCCGGGGGCATATCAGCCCCAGCATTTT.

This chain uses TRBV19 with TRBJ2-2; possible D gene TRBD2, 5 bases. Per germline, CDR1 LNHDA and CDR2 SQIVND (reference sequence). Trimming cost V 7 bases and J 5 bases, with 29 bases left between them. The CDR3 length is 19 residues. The CDR3, as DNA: TGTGCCAGTAACCATGCCCGGAGTGGGCCAACCAGGAGGACCGGGGAGCTGTTTTTT. Protein: CASNHARSGPTRRTGELFF.

This chain joins TRBV4-2 and TRBJ2-7, with D hard to call. V dropped 0 bases and J dropped 6 bases, with 12 bases sitting between them. The germline V gene has CDR1 LGHNA and CDR2 YNFKEQ. This CDR3 is built from 14 residues. CDR3 protein: CASSQEELVREQYF. CDR3 DNA: TGTGCCAGCAGCCAAGAAGAGTTAGTCCGCGAGCAGTACTTC.

In DNA, the CDR3 is TGTGCCAGGGACCGGGACTCGTCCTACGAGCAGTACTTC. Amino acid sequence: CARDRDSSYEQYF. The V and J genes are TRBV6-5 and TRBJ2-7, with D possibly matching TRBD2 (6 bases). Between the trimmed V and J ends, which lost 9 bases and 1 base, there was a span of 13 bases. In germline, CDR1 is MNHEY, CDR2 SVGAGI. This CDR3 spans 13 amino acids.

The rearrangement joins TRBV28 to TRBJ2-3, with TRBD2 as a possible D gene (6 bases). Trimming removed 10 bases from V and 0 bases from J, with 8 bases in between. The CDR3 is made up of 12 amino acids. CDR1 and CDR2 from the germline V gene are MDHEN and SYDVKM. This CDR3 reads CAIAGSTDTQYF. CDR3 in DNA: TGTGCCATCGCGGGAAGCACAGATACGCAGTATTTT.

The V and J genes are TRBV28 and TRBJ2-5; 11 bases align to TRBD2. This CDR3 contains 15 residues. With 5 bases clipped from V and 5 bases from J, the junction kept 7 bases outside the gene matches. Germline V gene lookup returns CDR1 MDHEN and CDR2 SYDVKM. The chain's CDR3 is CASSIGLAGVETQYF. The CDR3 DNA follows: TGTGCCAGCAGTATCGGACTAGCGGGTGTCGAGACCCAGTACTTC.

The chain joins TRBV6-5 to TRBJ1-1, with D perhaps matching TRBD1 (5 bases). Germline CDR1 is MNHEY and CDR2 is SVGAGI. With 7 bases removed from V and 2 bases from J, the gap between germline ends came to 14 bases. The CDR3 is made up of 14 amino acids. CDR3: CASTQRRGNTEAFF. The CDR3 DNA reads as TGTGCCAGCACCCAAAGGCGGGGCAACACTGAAGCTTTCTTT.

This chain joins TRBV19 and TRBJ1-5, with unresolved D. The germline V gene encodes CDR1 LNHDA and CDR2 SQIVND (reference sequence). The CDR3 spans 14 residues. V was trimmed by 1 base and J by 5 bases, leaving 9 bases between them. The CDR3: CASSIGLGDQPQHF. CDR3 coding DNA: TGTGCCAGTAGTATAGGGCTTGGGGATCAGCCCCAGCATTTT.

The rearrangement uses TRBV20-1 and TRBJ1-5; D remains unclear. The CDR3 consists of 15 residues. Germline CDR1 and CDR2: DFQATT and SNEGSKA (reference sequence). V lost 3 bases and J lost 7, with 19 bases in between. CDR3 sequence: CSASSGSGWGQPQHF. The CDR3, as DNA: TGCAGTGCTAGTTCCGGGTCCGGGTGGGGACAGCCCCAGCATTTT.

This rearrangement joins TRBV5-1 to TRBJ1-2; 9 bases are shared with TRBD1. V shed 4 bases and J 2 bases; nucleotides not matched to a gene: 12. The CDR3 covers 17 residues. Germline V gene sequence: CDR1 SGHRS, CDR2 YFSETQ. The CDR3 reads CASSPGTVGQGNYGYTF. DNA for the CDR3: TGCGCCAGCAGCCCAGGAACCGTGGGACAGGGAAACTATGGCTACACCTTC. Complete variable domain (other parts from reference TRBV5-1 and TRBJ1-2): KAGVTQTPRYLIKTRGQQVTLSCSPISGHRSVSWYQQTPGQGLQFLFEYFSETQRNKGNFPGRFSGRQFSNSRSEMNVSTLELGDSALYLCASSPGTVGQGNYGYTFGSGTRLTVV.

The rearrangement joins TRBV6-2 or TRBV6-3 to TRBJ1-4; perhaps TRBD1 as D (6 bases). Trimming removed 6 bases at V and 7 bases at J, with 12 bases between. Germline-derived CDR1 and CDR2 are MNHEY and SVGEGT. The CDR3 is made up of 13 amino acids. Here the CDR3 DNA reads TGTGCCAGCAGCCGGGACACGTCTGAAAAACTGTTTTTT. This encodes CASSRDTSEKLFF.

The chain employs TRBV5-5 and TRBJ2-3; D gene uncertain. V shed 4 bases and J shed 2 bases, with 11 bases lying between them. This CDR3 is 14 amino acids long. Looked up from germline, CDR1 is SGHKS and CDR2 is YYEKEE (reference sequence). The CDR3 here is CASSLPENTDTQYF. DNA of the CDR3: TGTGCCAGCAGCCTACCGGAGAACACAGATACGCAGTATTTT.

The chain employs TRBV19 and TRBJ2-2, with D uncertain. V gave up 10 bases and J gave up 1 base, with 13 bases separating them. Germline CDR1 reads LNHDA; CDR2 reads SQIVND (reference sequence). The CDR3 has 14 amino acids. DNA for the CDR3: TGTGCCACCAGGCGGCCAGGGAACACCGGGGAGCTGTTTTTT. It codes for CATRRPGNTGELFF. The full variable domain, completed using reference TRBV19 and TRBJ2-2, is DGGITQSPKYLFRKEGQNVTLSCEQNLNHDAMYWYRQDPGQGLRLIYYSQIVNDFQKGDIAEGYSVSREKKESFPLTVTSAQKNPTAFYLCATRRPGNTGELFFGEGSRLTVL.

The chain links TRBV6-2 or TRBV6-3 to TRBJ1-3; D is undetermined. This CDR3 is built from 13 residues. V dropped 5 bases and J dropped 2 bases, with 7 bases sitting between them. Germline V gene lookup returns CDR1 MNHEY and CDR2 SVGEGT. The CDR3, as DNA: TGTGCCAGCAGTCTCAACGCTGGAAACACCATATATTTT. It is translated as CASSLNAGNTIYF.

The CDR3 coding sequence is TGTGCCAGCAGTGCGTCGGTAGCGCGGAACAATGAGCAGTTCTTC. It translates to CASSASVARNNEQFF. This sequence joins TRBV2 and TRBJ2-1; possibly TRBD2 for D (5 bases). The CDR3 consists of 15 residues. Germline V gene data show CDR1 as SNHLY and CDR2 as FYNNEI. V was cut by 4 bases and J by 5 bases, with 15 bases left in between.